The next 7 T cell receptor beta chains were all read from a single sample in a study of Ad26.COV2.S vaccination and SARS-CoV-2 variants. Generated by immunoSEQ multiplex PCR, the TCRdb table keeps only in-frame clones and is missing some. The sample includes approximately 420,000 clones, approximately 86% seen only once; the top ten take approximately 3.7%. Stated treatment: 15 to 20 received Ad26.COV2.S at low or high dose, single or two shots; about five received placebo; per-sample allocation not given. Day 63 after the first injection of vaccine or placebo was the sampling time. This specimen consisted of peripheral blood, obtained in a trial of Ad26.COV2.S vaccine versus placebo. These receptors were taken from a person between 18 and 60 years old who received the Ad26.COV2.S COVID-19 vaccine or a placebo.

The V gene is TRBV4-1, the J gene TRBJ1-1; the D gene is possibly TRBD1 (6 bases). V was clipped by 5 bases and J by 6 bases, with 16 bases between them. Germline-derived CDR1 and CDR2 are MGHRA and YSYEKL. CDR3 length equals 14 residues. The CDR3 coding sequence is TGCGCCAGCAGCTGGACGAGACAGGCCCCTGAAGCTTTCTTT. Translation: CASSWTRQAPEAFF.

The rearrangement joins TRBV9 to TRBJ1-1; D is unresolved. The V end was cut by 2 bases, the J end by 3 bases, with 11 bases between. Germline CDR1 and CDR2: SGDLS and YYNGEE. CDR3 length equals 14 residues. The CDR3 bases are TGTGCCAGCAGCGTGACAAGTAGGGACACTGAAGCTTTCTTT. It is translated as CASSVTSRDTEAFF.

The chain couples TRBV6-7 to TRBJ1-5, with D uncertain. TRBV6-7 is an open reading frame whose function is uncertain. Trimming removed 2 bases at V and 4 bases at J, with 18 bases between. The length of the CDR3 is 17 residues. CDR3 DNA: TGTGCCAGCAGTTACGAAAGCCCGCGGGTGAGGAATCAGCCCCAGCATTTT. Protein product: CASSYESPRVRNQPQHF.

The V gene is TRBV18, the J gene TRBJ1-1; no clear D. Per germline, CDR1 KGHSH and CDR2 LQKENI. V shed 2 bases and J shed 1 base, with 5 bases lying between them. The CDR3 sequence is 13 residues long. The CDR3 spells CASSPSQNTEAFF. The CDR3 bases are TGTGCCAGCTCACCAAGCCAGAACACTGAAGCTTTCTTT.

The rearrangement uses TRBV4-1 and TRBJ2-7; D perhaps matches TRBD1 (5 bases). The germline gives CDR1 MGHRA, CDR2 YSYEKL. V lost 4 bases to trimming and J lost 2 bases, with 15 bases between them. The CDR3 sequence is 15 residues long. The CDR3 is CASSPRVFLTYEQYF. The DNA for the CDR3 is TGCGCCAGCAGCCCCAGGGTCTTCTTGACCTACGAGCAGTACTTC.

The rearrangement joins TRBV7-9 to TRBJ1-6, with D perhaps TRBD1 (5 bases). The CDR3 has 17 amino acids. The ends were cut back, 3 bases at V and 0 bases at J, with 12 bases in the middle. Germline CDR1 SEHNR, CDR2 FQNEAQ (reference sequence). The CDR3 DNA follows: TGTGCCAGCAGCTTTAACCCAGACAGCTCCTATAATTCACCCCTCCACTTT. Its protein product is CASSFNPDSSYNSPLHF.

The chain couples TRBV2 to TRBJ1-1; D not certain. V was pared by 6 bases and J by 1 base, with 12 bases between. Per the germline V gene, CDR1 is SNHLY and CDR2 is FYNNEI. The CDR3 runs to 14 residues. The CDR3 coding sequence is TGTGCCAGCAGGAGATCCGGGGAGAACACTGAAGCTTTCTTT. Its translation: CASRRSGENTEAFF.